Listed here are 7 T cell receptor beta chains from one sample, sequenced in a study of shared T cell receptors in the human thymus. TCRdb keeps only in-frame clones here, not all; method: immunoSEQ multiplex PCR. The sample consists of 500,000 to 750,000 clones, roughly 88% of them appearing once. The data were also submitted as part of a second study, on human thymus T cells.

Sequences were obtained from thymocytes. All receptors derive from a boy under three years old with a congenital heart defect.

This clone has only a few counts. The chain uses TRBV6-5 and TRBJ1-1, with unresolved D. Germline lookup yields CDR1 MNHEY and CDR2 SVGAGI. The V end lost 5 bases, the J end lost 3 bases, and 10 bases lay between the germline ends. The length of the CDR3 is 13 residues. The CDR3 DNA reads TGTGCCAGCAGTCTCGGAGGACACACTGAAGCTTTCTTT. This encodes CASSLGGHTEAFF.

The gene calls are TRBV27 and TRBJ2-1, with D possibly being TRBD1 (6 bases). V lost 3 bases and J lost 0, with 15 bases in between. The germline gives CDR1 MNHEY, CDR2 SMNVEV (reference sequence). The CDR3 totals 17 residues. The CDR3 loop is CASSFIAGAISYNEQFF. The DNA of the CDR3 is TGTGCCAGCAGTTTCATAGCAGGGGCTATCTCCTACAATGAGCAGTTCTTC.

The chain has TRBV4-1 and TRBJ2-7, with 9 bases fitting TRBD2. V shed 2 bases and J 3 bases; nucleotides not matched to a gene: 8. The CDR3 is made up of 16 amino acids. Germline assignment: CDR1 MGHRA and CDR2 YSYEKL. The CDR3 is CASSQFWSGRIYEQYF. The CDR3 coding sequence is TGCGCCAGCAGCCAATTCTGGAGCGGGAGGATCTACGAGCAGTACTTC.

The chain recombines TRBV19 with TRBJ2-5, with TRBD2 matching over 10 bases. Germline assignment: CDR1 LNHDA and CDR2 SQIVND (reference sequence). Unmatched junction bases numbered 4, after V lost 3 bases and J lost 3 bases. The CDR3 is 15 amino acids. This CDR3 reads CASSMLAGEKETQYF. The DNA for the CDR3 is TGTGCCAGTAGTATGCTAGCGGGAGAGAAAGAGACCCAGTACTTC.

The DNA of the CDR3 is TGTGCCAGCTGCTGGGACTCCCTAGCCAAAAACATTCAGTACTTC. This codes for CASCWDSLAKNIQYF. The V gene is TRBV5-5, the J gene TRBJ2-4, with D perhaps TRBD2 (6 bases). Trimming removed 7 bases from V and 0 bases from J, with 14 bases in between. CDR1 and CDR2 from the germline V gene are SGHKS and YYEKEE (reference sequence). CDR3 length: 15 amino acids.

The CDR3 loop is CASSLSPQGLHFIGNTIYF. As DNA, the CDR3 is TGTGCCAGCAGCCTCTCGCCCCAGGGCCTGCACTTCATAGGAAACACCATATATTTT. The chain is built from TRBV4-2 and TRBJ1-3; D perhaps matches TRBD1 (5 bases). Germline CDR1 and CDR2: LGHNA and YNFKEQ. Between the trimmed V and J ends, which lost 4 bases and 4 bases, there was a span of 26 bases. The CDR3 has 19 residues.

J is TRBJ2-3 and V is TRBV14; TRBD2 agrees at 9 bases. The ends lost 4 bases at V and 4 bases at J; junction bases unmatched: 12. The CDR3 length is 17 residues. Germline assignment: CDR1 SGHDN and CDR2 FVKESK. The CDR3 sequence is CASSPQGREGQADTQYF. CDR3 in DNA: TGTGCCAGCAGCCCCCAGGGGCGGGAGGGCCAGGCAGATACGCAGTATTTT.